Listed below are T cell receptor beta chains from one sample, sequenced in a study of blood T cell repertoires in COVID-19. TCRdb's copy holds only in-frame clones and misses some; the assay was immunoSEQ multiplex PCR. The sample carries about 250,000 clones, more than 80% recorded once. The specimen was PBMCs or T cells enriched from blood (not recorded which). The receptors originated from a woman between 18 and 29 years old who had recovered from COVID-19. The CDR3 runs from the conserved cysteine through the conserved F or W. A D gene is named only where the DNA matches it firmly. Where a row states a size, it is once, few, many or the class of an expanded clone; other rows omit it.

d_gene,abundance,j_gene,v_gene,CDR3aa,CDR3nt
TRBD1,NA,TRBJ1-6,TRBV30,CAWTPGRGNSPLHF,TGTGCCTGGACCCCCGGCAGGGGGAATTCACCCCTCCACTTT
NA,NA,TRBJ2-1,TRBV14,CASSWDGGRNEQFF,TGTGCCAGCAGCTGGGACGGGGGAAGGAATGAGCAGTTCTTC
NA,NA,TRBJ2-7,TRBV6-5,CAGAGLSYEQYF,TGTGCCGGCGCAGGACTCTCCTACGAGCAGTACTTC
TRBD1,NA,TRBJ2-2,TRBV6-5,CASSRTGTTGELFF,TGTGCCAGCAGTCGGACAGGAACAACCGGGGAGCTGTTTTTT
TRBD1,NA,TRBJ1-2,TRBV18,CASSEATGTDYGYTF,TGTGCCAGCTCAGAGGCGACAGGGACAGACTATGGCTACACCTTC
TRBD1,NA,TRBJ1-5,TRBV19,CASSRAGGADQPQHF,TGTGCCAGTAGTAGGGCAGGGGGCGCCGATCAGCCCCAGCATTTT
TRBD1,NA,TRBJ1-5,TRBV6-4,CASSPDRGQPQHF,TGTGCCAGCAGTCCGGACAGGGGCCAGCCCCAGCATTTT
NA,NA,TRBJ1-4,TRBV7-9,CASSLGLGQVNEKLFF,TGTGCCAGCAGCCTTGGTTTAGGACAAGTTAATGAAAAACTGTTTTTT
TRBD1,NA,TRBJ2-3,TRBV4-1,CASSQERQGANTDTQYF,TGCGCCAGCAGCCAAGAGAGACAGGGGGCGAACACAGATACGCAGTATTTT
TRBD1,NA,TRBJ2-7,TRBV27,CASSFSGTGLSYEQYF,TGTGCCAGCAGTTTCTCCGGGACAGGGCTATCCTACGAGCAGTACTTC
TRBD1,NA,TRBJ1-4,TRBV29-1,CSVSNRGLPRLFF,TGCAGCGTTTCTAACAGGGGCCTCCCGAGACTGTTTTTT
NA,NA,TRBJ2-4,TRBV3-1/TRBV3-2,CASSNMGAGPSLAKNIQYF,TGTGCCAGCAGCAACATGGGGGCAGGGCCCTCCCTAGCCAAAAACATTCAGTACTTC
NA,NA,TRBJ1-1,TRBV19,CASSMGASTQGLLNTEAFF,TGTGCCAGTAGTATGGGCGCCTCAACACAGGGATTACTGAACACTGAAGCTTTCTTT
TRBD1,NA,TRBJ1-4,TRBV4-2,CASSGTGFGEKLFF,TGTGCCAGCAGCGGGACAGGGTTCGGTGAAAAACTGTTTTTT
TRBD1,few,TRBJ1-1,TRBV12-3/TRBV12-4,CASSRDRATEAFF,TGTGCCAGCAGCCGGGACAGGGCCACTGAAGCTTTCTTT
TRBD1,NA,TRBJ2-3,TRBV27,CASRQTGRADTQYF,TGTGCCAGCAGACAGACAGGGCGGGCAGATACGCAGTATTTT
TRBD1,NA,TRBJ2-7,TRBV3-1/TRBV3-2,CASSRDRGPYEQYF,TGTGCCAGCAGCCGGGACAGGGGTCCCTACGAGCAGTACTTC
TRBD2,few,TRBJ2-2,TRBV24-1,CATRGDTGELFF,TGTGCCACCCGGGGGGACACCGGGGAGCTGTTTTTT
NA,NA,TRBJ1-2,TRBV6-5,CASSYRGTNYGYTF,TGTGCCAGCAGTTATCGAGGGACTAACTATGGCTACACCTTC
NA,NA,TRBJ2-1,TRBV16,CASSQDLPGENSYNEQFF,TGTGCCAGCAGCCAAGACCTTCCAGGGGAAAATTCCTACAATGAGCAGTTCTTC
NA,NA,TRBJ1-5,TRBV18,CASSSTAPSNQPQHF,TGTGCCAGCTCTTCGACAGCCCCAAGCAATCAGCCCCAGCATTTT
NA,NA,TRBJ1-2,TRBV28,CASSLAPPGVNGYTF,TGTGCCAGCAGTTTAGCCCCGCCCGGGGTTAATGGCTACACCTTC
TRBD2,NA,TRBJ2-3,TRBV13,CASSSAGTNKDTQYF,TGTGCCAGCAGCTCAGCCGGGACTAATAAAGATACGCAGTATTTT
TRBD1,NA,TRBJ1-5,TRBV6-1,CASSDQTGQPQPQHF,TGTGCCAGCAGTGATCAGACGGGACAGCCTCAGCCCCAGCATTTT
NA,NA,TRBJ2-1,TRBV7-2,CASRSGGKARGNEQFF,TGTGCCAGCAGGTCCGGTGGGAAAGCTAGGGGAAATGAGCAGTTCTTC
NA,NA,TRBJ2-5,TRBV12-3/TRBV12-4,CASTPSAVETQYF,TGTGCCAGCACCCCCTCTGCGGTAGAGACCCAGTACTTC
NA,NA,TRBJ2-4,TRBV28,CASSPAGKNIQYF,TGTGCCAGCAGCCCGGCGGGCAAAAACATTCAGTACTTC
NA,NA,TRBJ2-3,TRBV7-9,CASIGGGLNPPDTQYF,TGTGCCAGCATTGGGGGGGGGCTCAACCCCCCAGATACGCAGTATTTT
NA,once,TRBJ2-1,TRBV18,CASSPGGPVEQFF,TGTGCCAGCTCACCGGGGGGGCCAGTTGAGCAGTTCTTC
TRBD1,NA,TRBJ2-6,TRBV19,CASNPGQGALGANVLTF,TGTGCCAGCAATCCGGGACAGGGGGCGCTTGGGGCCAACGTCCTGACTTTC
TRBD2,NA,TRBJ2-3,TRBV28,CASSFLKRGGSDTQYF,TGTGCCAGCAGTTTTTTGAAGCGGGGGGGTTCAGATACGCAGTATTTT
NA,NA,TRBJ2-1,TRBV3-1/TRBV3-2,CASSQANRGGYEQFF,TGTGCCAGCAGCCAAGCGAACAGGGGAGGCTATGAGCAGTTCTTC
NA,few,TRBJ1-1,TRBV6-5,CASSPQGRMNTEAFF,TGTGCCAGCAGCCCACAGGGCCGCATGAACACTGAAGCTTTCTTT
NA,NA,TRBJ2-5,TRBV7-6,CASSLVLRDTLQETQYF,TGTGCCAGCAGCTTAGTTCTCCGGGACACCCTACAAGAGACCCAGTACTTC
TRBD1,once,TRBJ1-2,TRBV2,CASSDWGQGMQNYGYTF,TGTGCCAGCAGTGATTGGGGACAGGGGATGCAAAACTATGGCTACACCTTC
NA,NA,TRBJ1-6,TRBV10-1,CASIGWRREIEFYNSPLHF,TGCGCCAGCATAGGATGGCGGAGGGAAATCGAATTTTATAATTCACCCCTCCACTTT
NA,NA,TRBJ2-7,TRBV7-6,CASSPGLGAVEEQYF,TGTGCCAGCAGCCCAGGGCTGGGGGCAGTTGAGGAGCAGTACTTC
NA,NA,TRBJ1-1,TRBV2,CASSEFSYLNTEAFF,TGTGCCAGCAGTGAATTCAGTTATCTGAACACTGAAGCTTTCTTT
TRBD1,NA,TRBJ1-6,TRBV19,CASSITGGESPLHF,TGTGCCAGTAGTATAACAGGGGGAGAGTCACCCCTCCACTTT
TRBD2,NA,TRBJ2-3,TRBV3-1/TRBV3-2,CASSQVLAGGQFFHENTDTQYF,TGTGCCAGCAGCCAAGTTCTGGCGGGGGGGCAGTTTTTCCACGAAAACACAGATACGCAGTATTTT
TRBD2,NA,TRBJ2-3,TRBV7-9,CASSPRLAGITDTQYF,TGTGCCAGCAGCCCCCGACTAGCGGGGATCACAGATACGCAGTATTTT